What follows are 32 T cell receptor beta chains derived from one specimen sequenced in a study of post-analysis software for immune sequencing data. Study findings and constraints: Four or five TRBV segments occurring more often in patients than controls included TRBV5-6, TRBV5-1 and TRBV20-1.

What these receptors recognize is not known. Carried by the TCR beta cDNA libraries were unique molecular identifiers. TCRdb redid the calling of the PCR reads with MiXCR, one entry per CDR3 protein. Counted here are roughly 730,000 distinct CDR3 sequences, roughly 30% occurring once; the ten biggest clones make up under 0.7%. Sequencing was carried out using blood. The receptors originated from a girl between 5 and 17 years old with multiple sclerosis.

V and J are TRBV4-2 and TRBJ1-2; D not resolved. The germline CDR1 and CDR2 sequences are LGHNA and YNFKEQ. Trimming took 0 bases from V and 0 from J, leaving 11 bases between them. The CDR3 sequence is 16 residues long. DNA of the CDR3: TGTGCCAGCAGCCAAGAACCGGGAAGGGCTAACTATGGCTACACCTTC. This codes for CASSQEPGRANYGYTF.

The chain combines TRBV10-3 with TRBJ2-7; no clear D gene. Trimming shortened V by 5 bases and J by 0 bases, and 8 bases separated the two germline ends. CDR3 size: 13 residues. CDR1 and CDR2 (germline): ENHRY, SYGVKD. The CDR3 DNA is TGTGCCATCAGTTCGGGTCCCTCCTACGAGCAGTACTTC. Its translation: CAISSGPSYEQYF.

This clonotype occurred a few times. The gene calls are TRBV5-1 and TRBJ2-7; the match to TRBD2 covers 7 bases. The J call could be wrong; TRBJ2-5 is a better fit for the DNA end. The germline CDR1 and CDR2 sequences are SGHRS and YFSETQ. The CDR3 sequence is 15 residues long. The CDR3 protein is CASSLVLAGSGTQYF. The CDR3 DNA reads TGCGCCAGCAGCTTGGTTTTAGCGGGCAGCGGGACCCAGTACTTC.

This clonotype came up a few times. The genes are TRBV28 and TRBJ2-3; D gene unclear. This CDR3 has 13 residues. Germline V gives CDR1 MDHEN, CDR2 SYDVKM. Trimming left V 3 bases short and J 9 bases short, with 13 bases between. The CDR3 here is CASSFTPPITQYF. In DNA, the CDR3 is TGTGCCAGCAGTTTCACCCCCCCTATAACGCAGTATTTT.

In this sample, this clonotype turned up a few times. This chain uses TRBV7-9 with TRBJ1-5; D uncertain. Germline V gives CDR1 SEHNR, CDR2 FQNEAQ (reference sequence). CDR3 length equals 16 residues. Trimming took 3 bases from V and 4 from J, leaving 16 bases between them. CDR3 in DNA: TGTGCCAGCAGCTTTGATACGCCCATAGGGAATCAGCCCCAGCATTTT. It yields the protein CASSFDTPIGNQPQHF. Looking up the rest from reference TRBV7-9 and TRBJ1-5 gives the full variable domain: DTGVSQNPRHKITKRGQNVTFRCDPISEHNRLYWYRQTLGQGPEFLTYFQNEAQLEKSRLLSDRFSAERPKGSFSTLEIQRTEQGDSAMYLCASSFDTPIGNQPQHFGDGTRLSIL.

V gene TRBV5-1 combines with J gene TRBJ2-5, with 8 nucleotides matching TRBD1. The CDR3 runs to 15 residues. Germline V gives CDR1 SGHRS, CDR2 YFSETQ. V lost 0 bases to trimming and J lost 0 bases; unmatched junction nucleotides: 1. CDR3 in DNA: TGCGCCAGCAGCTTGGGACAGGGGAACCAAGAGACCCAGTACTTC. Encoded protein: CASSLGQGNQETQYF.

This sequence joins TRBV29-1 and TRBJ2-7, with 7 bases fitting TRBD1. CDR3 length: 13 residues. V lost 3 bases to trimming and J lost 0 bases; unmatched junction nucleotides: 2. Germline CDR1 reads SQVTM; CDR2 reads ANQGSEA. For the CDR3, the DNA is TGCAGCGTTGAGAGACAGGGCTCCTACGAGCAGTACTTC. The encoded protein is CSVERQGSYEQYF.

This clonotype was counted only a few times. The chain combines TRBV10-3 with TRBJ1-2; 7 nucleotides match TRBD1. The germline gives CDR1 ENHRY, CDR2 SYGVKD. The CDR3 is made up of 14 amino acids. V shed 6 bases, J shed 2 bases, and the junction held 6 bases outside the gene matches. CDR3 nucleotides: TGTGCCATCAGCCACGGGACAGAAAACTATGGCTACACCTTC. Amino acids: CAISHGTENYGYTF.

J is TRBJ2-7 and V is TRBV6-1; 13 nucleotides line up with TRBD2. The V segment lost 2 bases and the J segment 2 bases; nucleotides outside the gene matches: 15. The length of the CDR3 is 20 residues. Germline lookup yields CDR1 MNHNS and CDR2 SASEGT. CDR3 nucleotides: TGTGCCAGCAGTGAAAGGCGACTAGCGGGAGGCCGTTCAACCCCCTACGAGCAGTACTTC. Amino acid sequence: CASSERRLAGGRSTPYEQYF.

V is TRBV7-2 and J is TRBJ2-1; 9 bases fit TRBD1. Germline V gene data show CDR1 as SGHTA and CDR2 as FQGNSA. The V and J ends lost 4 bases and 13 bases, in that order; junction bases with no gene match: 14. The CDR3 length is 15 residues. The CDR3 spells CASSSTGGPLKTQFF. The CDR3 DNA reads TGTGCCAGCAGCTCAACAGGGGGCCCCTTGAAGACCCAGTTCTTC.

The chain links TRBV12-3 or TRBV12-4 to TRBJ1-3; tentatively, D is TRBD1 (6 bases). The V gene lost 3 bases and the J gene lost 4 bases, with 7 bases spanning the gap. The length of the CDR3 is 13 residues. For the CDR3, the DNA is TGTGCCAGCAGTTTTGGACAGGGAAACACCATATATTTT. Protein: CASSFGQGNTIYF.

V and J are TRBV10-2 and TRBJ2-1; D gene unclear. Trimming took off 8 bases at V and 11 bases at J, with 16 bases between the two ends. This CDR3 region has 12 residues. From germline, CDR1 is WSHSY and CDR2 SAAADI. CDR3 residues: CASALGSGKQFF. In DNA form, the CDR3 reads TGCGCCAGCGCATTAGGGTCGGGTAAGCAGTTCTTC.

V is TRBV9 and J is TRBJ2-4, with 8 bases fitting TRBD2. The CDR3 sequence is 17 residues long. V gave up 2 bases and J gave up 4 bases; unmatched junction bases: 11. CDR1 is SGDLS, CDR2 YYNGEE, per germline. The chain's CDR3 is CASSVNPDKRGKNIQYF. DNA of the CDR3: TGTGCCAGCAGCGTCAACCCAGACAAGCGGGGGAAAAACATTCAGTACTTC.

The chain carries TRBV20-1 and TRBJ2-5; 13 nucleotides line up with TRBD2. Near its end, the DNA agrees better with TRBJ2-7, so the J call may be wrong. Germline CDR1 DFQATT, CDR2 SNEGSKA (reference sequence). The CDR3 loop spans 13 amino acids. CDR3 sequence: CSAGTSGINEQYF. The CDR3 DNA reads TGCAGTGCCGGGACTAGCGGGATCAACGAGCAGTACTTC.

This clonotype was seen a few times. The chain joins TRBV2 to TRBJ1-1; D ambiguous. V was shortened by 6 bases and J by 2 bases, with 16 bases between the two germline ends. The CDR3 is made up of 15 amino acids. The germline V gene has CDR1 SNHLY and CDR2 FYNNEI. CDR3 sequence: CASRDTKRINTEAFF. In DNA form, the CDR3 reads TGTGCCAGCAGGGATACGAAACGGATTAACACTGAAGCTTTCTTT. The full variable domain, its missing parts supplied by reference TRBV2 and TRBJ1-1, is EPEVTQTPSHQVTQMGQEVILRCVPISNHLYFYWYRQILGQKVEFLVSFYNNEISEKSEIFDDQFSVERPDGSNFTLKIRSTKLEDSAMYFCASRDTKRINTEAFFGQGTRLTVV.

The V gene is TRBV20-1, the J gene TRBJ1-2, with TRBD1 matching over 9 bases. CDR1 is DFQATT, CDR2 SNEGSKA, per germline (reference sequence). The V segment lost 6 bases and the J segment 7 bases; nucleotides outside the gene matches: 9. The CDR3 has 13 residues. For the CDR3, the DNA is TGCAGTGCCTCCTCCGGGACAGGGCGTGGCTACACCTTC. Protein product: CSASSGTGRGYTF.

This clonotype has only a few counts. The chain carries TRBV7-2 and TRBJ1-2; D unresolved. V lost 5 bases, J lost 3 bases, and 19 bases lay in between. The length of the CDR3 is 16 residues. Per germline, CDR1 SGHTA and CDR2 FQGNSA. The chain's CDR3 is CASSRRTWDFDYGYTF. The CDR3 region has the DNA TGTGCCAGCAGCCGCCGGACCTGGGATTTTGACTATGGCTACACCTTC.

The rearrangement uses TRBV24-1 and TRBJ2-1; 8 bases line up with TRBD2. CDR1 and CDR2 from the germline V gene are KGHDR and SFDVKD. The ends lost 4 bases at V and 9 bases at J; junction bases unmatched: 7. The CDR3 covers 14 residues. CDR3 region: CATSDTGLVVEQFF. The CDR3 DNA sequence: TGTGCCACCAGTGACACGGGACTAGTCGTTGAGCAGTTCTTC.

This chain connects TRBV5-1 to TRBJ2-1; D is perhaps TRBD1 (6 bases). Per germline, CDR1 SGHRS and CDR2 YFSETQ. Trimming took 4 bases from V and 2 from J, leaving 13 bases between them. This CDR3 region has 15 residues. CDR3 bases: TGCGCCAGCAGCGCGGCAGGGGTGGCCTACAATGAGCAGTTCTTC. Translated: CASSAAGVAYNEQFF.

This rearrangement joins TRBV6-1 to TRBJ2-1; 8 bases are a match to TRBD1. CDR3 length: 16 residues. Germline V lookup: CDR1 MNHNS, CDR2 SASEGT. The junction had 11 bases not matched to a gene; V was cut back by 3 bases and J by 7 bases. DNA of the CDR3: TGTGCCAGCAGTGACTTCCGGGACAGGCTCCGGAATGAGCAGTTCTTC. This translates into CASSDFRDRLRNEQFF.

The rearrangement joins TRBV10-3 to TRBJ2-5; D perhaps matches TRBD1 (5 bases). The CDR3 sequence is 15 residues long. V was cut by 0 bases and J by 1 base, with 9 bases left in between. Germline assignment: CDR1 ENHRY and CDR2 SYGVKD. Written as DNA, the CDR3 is TGTGCCATCAGTGAGTCGCGACAGAGCCAAGAGACCCAGTACTTC. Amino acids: CAISESRQSQETQYF.

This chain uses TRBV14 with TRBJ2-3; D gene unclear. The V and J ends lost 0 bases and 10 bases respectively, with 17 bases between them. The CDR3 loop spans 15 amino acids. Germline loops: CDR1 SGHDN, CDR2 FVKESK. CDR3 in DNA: TGTGCCAGCAGCCAAGATTCCGCCCGCTTCGAATCGCAGTATTTT. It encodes CASSQDSARFESQYF.

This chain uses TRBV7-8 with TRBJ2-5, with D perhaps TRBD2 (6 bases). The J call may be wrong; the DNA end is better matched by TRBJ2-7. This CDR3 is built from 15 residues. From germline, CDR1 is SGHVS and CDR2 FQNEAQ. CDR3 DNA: TGTGCCAGCAAGCAGGAGGAGGGATTAACCTACGAGCAGTACTTC. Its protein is CASKQEEGLTYEQYF.

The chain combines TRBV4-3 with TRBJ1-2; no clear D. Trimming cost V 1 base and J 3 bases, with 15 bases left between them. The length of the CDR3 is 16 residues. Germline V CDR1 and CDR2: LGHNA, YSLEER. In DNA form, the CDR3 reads TGCGCCAGCAGCCAAGGGACGGGGTCGTCGGACTATGGCTACACCTTC. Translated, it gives CASSQGTGSSDYGYTF.

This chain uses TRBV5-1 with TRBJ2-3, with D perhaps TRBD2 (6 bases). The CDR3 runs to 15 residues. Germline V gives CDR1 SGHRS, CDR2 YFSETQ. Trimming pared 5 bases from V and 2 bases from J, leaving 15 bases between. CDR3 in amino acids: CASRITGLLTDTQYF. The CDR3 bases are TGCGCCAGCAGGATAACGGGACTCCTCACAGATACGCAGTATTTT.

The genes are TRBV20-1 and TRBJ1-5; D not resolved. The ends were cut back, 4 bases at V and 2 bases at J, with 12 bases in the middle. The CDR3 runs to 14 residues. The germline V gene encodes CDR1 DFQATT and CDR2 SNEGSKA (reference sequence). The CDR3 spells CSAISGEGNQPQHF. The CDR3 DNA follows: TGCAGTGCTATTAGCGGGGAAGGCAATCAGCCCCAGCATTTT.

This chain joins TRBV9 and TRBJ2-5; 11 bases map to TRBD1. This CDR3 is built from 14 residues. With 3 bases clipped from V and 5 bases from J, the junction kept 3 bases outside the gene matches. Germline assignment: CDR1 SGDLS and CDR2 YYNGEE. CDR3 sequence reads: CASSGTGGAETQYF. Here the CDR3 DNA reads TGTGCCAGCAGCGGGACAGGGGGCGCTGAGACCCAGTACTTC.

CDR3 bases: TGTGCCAGCAGTTACACAGGATACAATCAGCCCCAGCATTTT. Amino acids: CASSYTGYNQPQHF. V is TRBV6-5 and J is TRBJ1-5; D possibly corresponds to TRBD1 (5 bases). The CDR3 consists of 14 residues. The V gene lost 2 bases and the J gene lost 3 bases, with 8 bases spanning the gap. The germline CDR1 and CDR2 sequences are MNHEY and SVGAGI.

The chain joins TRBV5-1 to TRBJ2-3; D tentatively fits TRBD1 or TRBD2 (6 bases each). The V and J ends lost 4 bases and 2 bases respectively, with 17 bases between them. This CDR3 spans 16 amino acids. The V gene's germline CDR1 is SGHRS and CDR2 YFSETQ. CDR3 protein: CASSLRDSGATDTQYF. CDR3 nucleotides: TGCGCCAGCAGCCTCCGGGACTCAGGGGCCACAGATACGCAGTATTTT.

CDR3 amino acids: CSARPATGQSYNSPLHF. CDR3 DNA sequence: TGCAGTGCTAGACCCGCTACTGGACAGTCATATAATTCACCCCTCCACTTT. This chain uses TRBV20-1 with TRBJ1-6; tentative D call: TRBD1 (6 bases). From germline, CDR1 is DFQATT and CDR2 SNEGSKA (reference sequence). The CDR3 sequence is 17 residues long. The ends were cut back, 2 bases at V and 4 bases at J, with 18 bases in the middle.

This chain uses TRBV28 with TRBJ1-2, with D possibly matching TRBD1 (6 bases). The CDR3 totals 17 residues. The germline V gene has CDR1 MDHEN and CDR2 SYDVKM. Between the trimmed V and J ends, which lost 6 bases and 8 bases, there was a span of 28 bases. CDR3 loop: CASSYYFSSGAREGYTF. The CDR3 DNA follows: TGTGCCAGCAGCTACTATTTTTCATCAGGGGCCCGGGAGGGCTACACCTTC.

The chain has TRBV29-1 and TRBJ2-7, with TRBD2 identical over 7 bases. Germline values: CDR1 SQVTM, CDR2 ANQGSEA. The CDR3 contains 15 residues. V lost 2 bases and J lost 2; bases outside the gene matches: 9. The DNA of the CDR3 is TGCAGCGTTGAAAGCCTATCGGCGGGAGCCTACGAGCAGTACTTC. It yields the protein CSVESLSAGAYEQYF.